The 27 T cell receptor beta chains listed next were all sequenced from one sample in a study of CD8 T cells in ankylosing spondylitis. Findings and limits, study-wide: For ankylosing spondylitis blood, a TCR beta motif of 7 or 8 highly homologous variants appeared characteristic.

For these receptors, no antigen is known. TCRdb fed the 5' RACE reads into MiXCR, producing one record per CDR3 protein. Among some 840,000 distinct CDR3 sequences listed, around 11% were seen once. Sample: blood, either unsorted or a sorted T cell fraction (not recorded which). The receptors shown here come from a male donor with ankylosing spondylitis.

This clonotype was picked up a small number of times. The rearrangement uses TRBV27 and TRBJ1-2; no firm D call. Germline CDR1 MNHEY, CDR2 SMNVEV (reference sequence). Trimming removed 0 bases at V and 2 bases at J, with 7 bases between. The length of the CDR3 is 14 residues. DNA for the CDR3: TGTGCCAGCAGTTTATCGATGGCGAACTATGGCTACACCTTC. Its protein is CASSLSMANYGYTF.

This clonotype was counted ten times or more. The V gene is TRBV30, the J gene TRBJ1-4; D remains unclear. Between the trimmed V and J ends, which lost 0 bases and 7 bases, there was a span of 6 bases. The CDR3 runs 12 residues. Germline V gene lookup returns CDR1 GTSNPN and CDR2 SVGIG (reference sequence). DNA for the CDR3: TGTGCCTGGAGTGTACGGAGTGAAAAACTGTTTTTT. Amino acid sequence: CAWSVRSEKLFF.

This chain uses TRBV15 with TRBJ1-2, with D perhaps matching TRBD1 (5 bases). The CDR3 covers 13 residues. Trimming left V 5 bases short and J 4 bases short, with 11 bases between. Germline V CDR1 and CDR2: LNHNV, YYDKDF (reference sequence). The CDR3 DNA is TGTGCCACCAGCTGGGGGTGGACCTATGGCTACACCTTC. Amino acid sequence: CATSWGWTYGYTF.

J is TRBJ1-5 and V is TRBV6-1, with TRBD1 identical over 7 bases. Germline V gives CDR1 MNHNS, CDR2 SASEGT. This CDR3 comprises 15 residues. Germline trimming cut 4 bases from V and 6 bases from J; bases unmatched to any gene: 9. The CDR3 nucleotides read TGTGCCAGCAGTGGGTACCGACAGGGTAGTCAGCCCCAGCATTTT. This gives the protein CASSGYRQGSQPQHF.

This clonotype has just a few counts. The gene calls are TRBV20-1 and TRBJ1-4; TRBD1 aligns across 7 bases. Germline V CDR1 and CDR2: DFQATT, SNEGSKA (reference sequence). The CDR3 runs 11 residues. CDR3 in DNA: TGCAGCGCAGGGGGTTATGAAAAACTGTTTTTT. This codes for CSAGGYEKLFF.

Many counts were recorded for this clonotype. This chain uses TRBV20-1 with TRBJ2-1; D unresolved. Per germline, CDR1 DFQATT and CDR2 SNEGSKA (reference sequence). The CDR3 has 12 residues. The V end lost 3 bases, the J end lost 4 bases, and 7 bases lay between the germline ends. The chain's CDR3 is CSASWKYNEQFF. CDR3 DNA: TGCAGTGCTAGCTGGAAATACAATGAGCAGTTCTTC.

This clonotype came up a few times. CDR3 amino acids: CSVGKEMGELFF. The CDR3 DNA follows: TGCAGCGTTGGCAAAGAGATGGGGGAGCTGTTTTTT. This sequence joins TRBV29-1 and TRBJ2-2; no clear D gene. V lost 4 bases, J lost 8 bases, and 11 bases lay in between. The CDR3 is 12 residues long. Per the germline V gene, CDR1 is SQVTM and CDR2 is ANQGSEA.

The chain has TRBV18 and TRBJ2-5; TRBD1 agrees at 7 bases. Losses at the gene ends were 0 bases for V and 0 bases for J; bases not matched to a gene: 4. The CDR3 spans 16 residues. Germline V gene data show CDR1 as KGHSH and CDR2 as LQKENI. CDR3 residues: CASSPPRQGYQETQYF. The DNA for the CDR3 is TGTGCCAGCTCACCACCGCGACAGGGTTACCAAGAGACCCAGTACTTC.

This clonotype was counted many times. The chain joins TRBV7-2 to TRBJ1-2; 8 positions match TRBD1. Germline CDR1 and CDR2: SGHTA and FQGNSA. J gave up 4 bases and V 5 bases, and 12 bases lay outside the gene matches. The CDR3 spans 16 residues. Here the CDR3 reads CASSVRGTGLAYGYTF. CDR3 DNA: TGTGCCAGCAGCGTTAGAGGGACAGGTCTAGCCTATGGCTACACCTTC.

The chain employs TRBV5-4 and TRBJ1-4, with TRBD1 as a possible D gene (5 bases). V lost 4 bases, J lost 8 bases, and 15 bases lay in between. CDR1 and CDR2 (germline): SGHNT, YYREEE (reference sequence). The CDR3 runs to 14 residues. DNA for the CDR3: TGTGCCAGCAGCCCCCGGGGCAGATCGGAAAAACTGTTTTTT. It translates to CASSPRGRSEKLFF.

This clonotype was seen ten or more times. This chain joins TRBV20-1 and TRBJ2-3, with 8 bases fitting TRBD1. The germline V gene has CDR1 DFQATT and CDR2 SNEGSKA (reference sequence). Germline trimming cut 5 bases from V and 5 bases from J; bases unmatched to any gene: 6. The CDR3 runs 13 residues. The CDR3 DNA reads TGCAGTGCTGCCCCCAGGGGGCAAGATACGCAGTATTTT. The encoded protein is CSAAPRGQDTQYF.

The chain joins TRBV7-3 to TRBJ2-2; D perhaps matches TRBD1 (5 bases). CDR1 is SGHTA, CDR2 FQGTGA, per germline. Trimming cost V 4 bases and J 4 bases, with 16 bases left between them. The CDR3 is 16 amino acids. CDR3 in DNA: TGTGCCAGCAGCTCCAAGGGGCACCCGGGCACCGGGGAGCTGTTTTTT. This gives the protein CASSSKGHPGTGELFF.

In this sample, this clonotype turned up a few times. CDR3 in DNA: TGTGCCAGCAGGAACGGCCCGAACACCGGGGAGCTGTTTTTT. It translates to CASRNGPNTGELFF. This chain uses TRBV9 with TRBJ2-2; D remains unclear. Germline values: CDR1 SGDLS, CDR2 YYNGEE. The ends were cut back, 5 bases at V and 0 bases at J, with 8 bases in the middle. The CDR3 extends over 14 amino acids.

CDR3 in DNA: TGTGCCAGCAGTAGATCCTACAGGGTCAGCAGCTATGGCTACACCTTC. Protein: CASSRSYRVSSYGYTF. This chain links TRBV12-3 or TRBV12-4 with TRBJ1-2; TRBD1 is a possible D gene (6 bases). The V and J ends lost 5 bases and 4 bases respectively, with 20 bases between them. CDR3 length: 16 residues.

This clonotype occurred many times. The rearrangement uses TRBV29-1 and TRBJ1-1; 7 bases map to TRBD1. Germline values: CDR1 SQVTM, CDR2 ANQGSEA. Unmatched junction bases numbered 5, after V lost 6 bases and J lost 4 bases. This CDR3 is built from 12 residues. As DNA, the CDR3 is TGCAGCGTCGAACAGGGGAGCACTGAAGCTTTCTTT. Translation: CSVEQGSTEAFF. Complete variable domain (other parts from reference TRBV29-1 and TRBJ1-1): SAVISQKPSRDICQRGTSLTIQCQVDSQVTMMFWYRQQPGQSLTLIATANQGSEATYESGFVIDKFPISRPNLTFSTLTVSNMSPEDSSIYLCSVEQGSTEAFFGQGTRLTVV.

This chain connects TRBV20-1 to TRBJ2-7; 8 bases are shared with TRBD1. Losses at the gene ends were 5 bases for V and 6 bases for J; bases not matched to a gene: 9. Germline V gene lookup returns CDR1 DFQATT and CDR2 SNEGSKA (reference sequence). The CDR3 loop spans 13 amino acids. As DNA, the CDR3 is TGCAGTGCTGAGGACAGGGTTAGCGGCGAGCAGTACTTC. It encodes CSAEDRVSGEQYF.

This clonotype was seen a single time. The rearrangement uses TRBV5-1 and TRBJ2-1, with a weak D call TRBD2 (5 bases). This CDR3 is 14 amino acids long. V lost 4 bases, J lost 7 bases, and 15 bases lay in between. In germline, CDR1 is SGHRS, CDR2 YFSETQ. The CDR3: CASSRTSLENEQFF. The DNA for the CDR3 is TGCGCCAGCAGCCGAACCTCACTAGAGAATGAGCAGTTCTTC.

The chain carries TRBV11-3 and TRBJ2-1; 9 bases are a match to TRBD2. CDR3 size: 17 residues. The V and J ends lost 4 bases and 8 bases, in that order; junction bases with no gene match: 15. From germline, CDR1 is SGHNT and CDR2 YENEEA. The CDR3 sequence is CASSSGGSGGIRDEQFF. The CDR3 DNA follows: TGTGCCAGCAGCTCGGGTGGTAGCGGGGGTATTAGGGATGAGCAGTTCTTC.

The chain recombines TRBV5-1 with TRBJ2-5; TRBD1 is a possible D gene (5 bases). The germline gives CDR1 SGHRS, CDR2 YFSETQ. This CDR3 contains 16 residues. Trimming took off 1 base at V and 5 bases at J, with 18 bases between the two ends. CDR3 bases: TGCGCCAGCAGCTTGTCCCTCGGAAGGGGTGGGGAGACCCAGTACTTC. It yields the protein CASSLSLGRGGETQYF.

This clonotype has at least ten counts. The rearrangement uses TRBV29-1 and TRBJ1-2, with TRBD1 as a possible D gene (5 bases). CDR3 length: 13 amino acids. The V gene lost 5 bases and the J gene lost 8 bases, with 18 bases spanning the gap. The germline gives CDR1 SQVTM, CDR2 ANQGSEA. The chain's CDR3 is CSVKGREPDGYTF. The CDR3 region has the DNA TGCAGCGTTAAGGGGAGGGAGCCGGACGGCTACACCTTC.

To note about this clonotype: A much larger clonotype is one base distant, so this may be a read error. The V call is TRBV10-2, the J call TRBJ2-3; D unclear. The V gene lost 7 bases and the J gene lost 0 bases, with 14 bases spanning the gap. Germline CDR1 is WSHSY and CDR2 is SAAADI. CDR3 length: 15 residues. CDR3 loop: CASIGQLDSTDTQYF. Written as DNA, the CDR3 is TGCGCCAGCATAGGGCAGCTCGACAGCACAGATACGCAGTATTTT.

This clonotype was seen repeatedly, ten times or more. The genes are TRBV9 and TRBJ2-1; D is tentatively TRBD1 or TRBD2 (6 bases each). CDR1 is SGDLS and CDR2 is YYNGEE in the germline V gene. V was trimmed by 0 bases and J by 13 bases, leaving 11 bases between them. This CDR3 contains 12 residues. CDR3 loop: CASSVEPGAQFF. CDR3 sequence (DNA): TGTGCCAGCAGCGTAGAACCGGGGGCACAGTTCTTC.

This clonotype was picked up a small number of times. The chain employs TRBV5-1 and TRBJ2-3; possibly TRBD1 for D (6 bases). Germline CDR1 SGHRS, CDR2 YFSETQ. V was shortened by 5 bases and J by 0 bases, with 13 bases between the two germline ends. The CDR3 covers 15 residues. The CDR3 DNA is TGCGCCAGCAGTTTTACAGGGCCTAGCACAGATACGCAGTATTTT. Translation gives CASSFTGPSTDTQYF.

J is TRBJ2-2 and V is TRBV7-2; D is unresolved. CDR3 length equals 16 residues. V was shortened by 6 bases and J by 5 bases, with 19 bases between the two germline ends. CDR1 is SGHTA, CDR2 FQGNSA, per germline. The CDR3 nucleotides read TGTGCCAGCAGTCCTTTTGGGGTGGGTTCTACCGGGGAGCTGTTTTTT. Translating gives CASSPFGVGSTGELFF.

This clonotype was seen more than once but under ten times. V usage is TRBV4-3 and J usage is TRBJ2-3; D is unresolved. Per the germline V gene, CDR1 is LGHNA and CDR2 is YSLEER. This CDR3 is 14 amino acids long. The V gene lost 0 bases and the J gene lost 2 bases, with 6 bases spanning the gap. CDR3 sequence (DNA): TGCGCCAGCAGCCAAGATGTCCACACAGATACGCAGTATTTT. This codes for CASSQDVHTDTQYF.

Ten or more counts support this clonotype. The rearrangement links TRBV4-3 to TRBJ2-7, with D possibly TRBD2 on 5 matching bases. This CDR3 has 13 residues. The V gene lost 6 bases and the J gene lost 1 base, with 10 bases spanning the gap. CDR1 is LGHNA and CDR2 is YSLEER in the germline V gene. The CDR3 sequence is CASRASTSYEQYF. CDR3 in DNA: TGCGCCAGCAGGGCTAGCACATCCTACGAGCAGTACTTC.

This clonotype came up a few times. The gene calls are TRBV7-2 and TRBJ1-4, with a tentative D call TRBD1 (5 bases). There are 15 residues in the CDR3. Trimming left V 6 bases short and J 13 bases short, with 24 bases between. Germline values: CDR1 SGHTA, CDR2 FQGNSA. The CDR3 region is CASSFVGTEIVGLFF. The CDR3 DNA is TGTGCCAGCAGTTTTGTTGGGACGGAAATTGTCGGACTGTTTTTT.